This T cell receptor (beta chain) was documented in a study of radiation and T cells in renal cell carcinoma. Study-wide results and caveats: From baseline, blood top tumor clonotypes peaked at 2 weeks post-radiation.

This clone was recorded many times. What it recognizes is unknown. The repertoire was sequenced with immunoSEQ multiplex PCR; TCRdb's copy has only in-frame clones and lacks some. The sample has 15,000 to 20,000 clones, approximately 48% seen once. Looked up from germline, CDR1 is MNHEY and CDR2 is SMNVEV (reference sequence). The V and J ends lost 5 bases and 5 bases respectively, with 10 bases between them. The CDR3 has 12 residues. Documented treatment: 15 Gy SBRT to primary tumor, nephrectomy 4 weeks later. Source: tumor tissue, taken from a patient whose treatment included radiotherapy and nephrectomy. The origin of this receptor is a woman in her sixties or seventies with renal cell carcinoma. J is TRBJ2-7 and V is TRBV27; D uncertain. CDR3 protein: CASSVGKNEQYF. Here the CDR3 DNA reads TGTGCCAGCAGTGTGGGGAAGAACGAGCAGTACTTC.